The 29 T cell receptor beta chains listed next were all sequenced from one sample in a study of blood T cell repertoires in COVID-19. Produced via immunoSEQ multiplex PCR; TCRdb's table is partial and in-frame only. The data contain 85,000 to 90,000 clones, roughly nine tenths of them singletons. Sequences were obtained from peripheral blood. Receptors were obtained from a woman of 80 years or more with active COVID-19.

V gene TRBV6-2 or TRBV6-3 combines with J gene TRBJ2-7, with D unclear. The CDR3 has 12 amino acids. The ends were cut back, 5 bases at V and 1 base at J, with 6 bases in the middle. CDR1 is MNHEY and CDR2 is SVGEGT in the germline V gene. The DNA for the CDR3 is TGTGCCAGCAGTCTTAAATCCTACGAGCAGTACTTC. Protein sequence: CASSLKSYEQYF.

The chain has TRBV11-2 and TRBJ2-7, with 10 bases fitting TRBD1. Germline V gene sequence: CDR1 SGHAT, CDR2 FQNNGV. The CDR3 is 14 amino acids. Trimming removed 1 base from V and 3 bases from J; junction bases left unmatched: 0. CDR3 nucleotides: TGTGCCAGCAGCTTAGGGGACAGGGGCTACGAGCAGTACTTC. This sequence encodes CASSLGDRGYEQYF.

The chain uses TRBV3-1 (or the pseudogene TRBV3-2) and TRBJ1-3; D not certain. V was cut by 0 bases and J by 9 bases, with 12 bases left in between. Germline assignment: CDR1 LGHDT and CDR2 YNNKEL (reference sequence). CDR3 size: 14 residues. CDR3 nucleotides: TGTGCCAGCAGCCAAGATCCCCTAGAATCCACCATATATTTT. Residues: CASSQDPLESTIYF.

CDR3: CASSEALGSGTGGDEQYF. CDR3 bases: TGTGCCAGCAGTGAAGCGCTCGGGTCCGGGACAGGGGGGGACGAGCAGTACTTC. This chain links TRBV6-1 with TRBJ2-7; 11 bases agree with TRBD1. The germline V gene has CDR1 MNHNS and CDR2 SASEGT. This CDR3 is 18 amino acids long. V lost 0 bases and J lost 5; bases outside the gene matches: 12.

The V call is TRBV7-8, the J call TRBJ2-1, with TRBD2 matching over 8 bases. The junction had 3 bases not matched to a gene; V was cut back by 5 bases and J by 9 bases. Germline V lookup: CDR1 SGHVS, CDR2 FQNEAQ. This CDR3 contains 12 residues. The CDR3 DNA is TGTGCCAGCAGCACTGGACTAGCTGAGCAGTTCTTC. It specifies CASSTGLAEQFF.

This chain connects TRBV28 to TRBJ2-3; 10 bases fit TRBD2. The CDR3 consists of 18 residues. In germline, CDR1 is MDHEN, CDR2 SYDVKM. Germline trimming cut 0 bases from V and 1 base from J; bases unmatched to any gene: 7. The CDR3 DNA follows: TGTGCCAGCAGTTTATGGGCTTCTAGCGGGAGCCGCACAGATACGCAGTATTTT. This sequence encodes CASSLWASSGSRTDTQYF.

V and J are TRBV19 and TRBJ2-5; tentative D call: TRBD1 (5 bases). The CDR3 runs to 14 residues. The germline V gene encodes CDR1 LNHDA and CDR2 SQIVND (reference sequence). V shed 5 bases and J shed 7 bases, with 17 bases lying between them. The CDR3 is CASSFGAPRATQYF. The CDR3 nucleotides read TGTGCCAGTAGTTTTGGAGCCCCCAGGGCGACCCAGTACTTC.

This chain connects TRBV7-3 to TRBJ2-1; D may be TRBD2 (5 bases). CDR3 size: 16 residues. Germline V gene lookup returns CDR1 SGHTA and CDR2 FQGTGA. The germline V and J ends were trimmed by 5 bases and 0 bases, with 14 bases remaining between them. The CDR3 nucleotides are TGTGCCAGCAGCCCCTCGCGGGCGGGCTCCTACAATGAGCAGTTCTTC. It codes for CASSPSRAGSYNEQFF.

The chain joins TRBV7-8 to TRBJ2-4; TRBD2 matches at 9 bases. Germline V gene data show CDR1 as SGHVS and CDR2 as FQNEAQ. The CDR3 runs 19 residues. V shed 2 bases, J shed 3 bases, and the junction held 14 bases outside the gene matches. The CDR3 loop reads CASSLPRFGREGGKNIQYF. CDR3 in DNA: TGTGCCAGCAGCTTACCCCGCTTTGGGCGGGAGGGGGGCAAAAACATTCAGTACTTC.

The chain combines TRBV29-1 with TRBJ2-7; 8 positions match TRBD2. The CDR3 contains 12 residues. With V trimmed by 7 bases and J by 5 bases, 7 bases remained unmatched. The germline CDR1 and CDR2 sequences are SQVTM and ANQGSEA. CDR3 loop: CSAHGGADEQYF. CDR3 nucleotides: TGCAGCGCCCACGGGGGGGCGGACGAGCAGTACTTC.

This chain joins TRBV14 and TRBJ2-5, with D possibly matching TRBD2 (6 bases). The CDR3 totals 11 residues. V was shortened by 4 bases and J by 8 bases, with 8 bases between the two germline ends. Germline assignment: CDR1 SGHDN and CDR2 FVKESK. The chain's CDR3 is CASSLGTTQYF. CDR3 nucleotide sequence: TGTGCCAGCAGCCTCGGGACTACCCAGTACTTC.

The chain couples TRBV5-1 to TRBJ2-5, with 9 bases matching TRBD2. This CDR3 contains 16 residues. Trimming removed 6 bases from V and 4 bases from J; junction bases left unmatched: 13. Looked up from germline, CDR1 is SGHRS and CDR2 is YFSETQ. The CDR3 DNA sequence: TGCGCCAGCACCAACGCTGGTAGCGGGAGACCAGAGACCCAGTACTTC. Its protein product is CASTNAGSGRPETQYF.

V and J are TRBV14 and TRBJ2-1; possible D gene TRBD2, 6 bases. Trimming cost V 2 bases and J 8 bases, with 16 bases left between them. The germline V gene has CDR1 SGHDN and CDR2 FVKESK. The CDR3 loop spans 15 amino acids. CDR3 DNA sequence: TGTGCCAGCAGCCAATACTTAGCGGTTGGCGATGAGCAGTTCTTC. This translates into CASSQYLAVGDEQFF.

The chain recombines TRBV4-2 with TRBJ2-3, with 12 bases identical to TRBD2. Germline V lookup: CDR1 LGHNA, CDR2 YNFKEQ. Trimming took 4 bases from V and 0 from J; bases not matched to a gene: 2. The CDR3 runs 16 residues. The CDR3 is CASSPGTSGSTDTQYF. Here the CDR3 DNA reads TGTGCCAGCAGCCCCGGGACTAGCGGGAGCACAGATACGCAGTATTTT.

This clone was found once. CDR3 loop: CASSPSLAGGYETQYF. The CDR3 region has the DNA TGTGCCAGCTCACCATCCCTAGCGGGAGGATATGAGACCCAGTACTTC. The rearrangement links TRBV18 to TRBJ2-5; 11 bases are shared with TRBD2. CDR3 size: 16 residues. CDR1 KGHSH and CDR2 LQKENI come from the germline V gene. The V gene end was trimmed by 2 bases and the J gene end by 5 bases; junction bases not matched to a gene: 7. The full variable domain, rest sourced from reference TRBV18 and TRBJ2-5, is NAGVMQNPRHLVRRRGQEARLRCSPMKGHSHVYWYRQLPEEGLKFMVYLQKENIIDESGMPKERFSAEFPKEGPSILRIQQVVRGDSAAYFCASSPSLAGGYETQYFGPGTRLLVL.

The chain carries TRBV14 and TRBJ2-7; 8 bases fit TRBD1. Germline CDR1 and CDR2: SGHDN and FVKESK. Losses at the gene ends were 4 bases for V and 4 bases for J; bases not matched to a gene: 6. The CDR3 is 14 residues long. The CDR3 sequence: CASSLRQGRYEQYF. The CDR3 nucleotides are TGTGCCAGCAGCCTCAGACAGGGGCGGTACGAGCAGTACTTC.

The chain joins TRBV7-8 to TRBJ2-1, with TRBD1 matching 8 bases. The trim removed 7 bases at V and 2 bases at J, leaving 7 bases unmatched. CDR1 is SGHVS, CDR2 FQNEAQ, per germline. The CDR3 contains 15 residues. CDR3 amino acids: CASTRDRGPYNEQFF. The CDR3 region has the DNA TGTGCCAGCACCAGAGACAGGGGACCCTACAATGAGCAGTTCTTC.

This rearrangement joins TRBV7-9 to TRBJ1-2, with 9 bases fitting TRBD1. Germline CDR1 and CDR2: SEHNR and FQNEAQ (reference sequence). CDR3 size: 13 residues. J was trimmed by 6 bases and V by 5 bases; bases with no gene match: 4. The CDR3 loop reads CASSTDRGNGYTF. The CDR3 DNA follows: TGTGCCAGCAGCACCGACAGGGGGAATGGCTACACCTTC.

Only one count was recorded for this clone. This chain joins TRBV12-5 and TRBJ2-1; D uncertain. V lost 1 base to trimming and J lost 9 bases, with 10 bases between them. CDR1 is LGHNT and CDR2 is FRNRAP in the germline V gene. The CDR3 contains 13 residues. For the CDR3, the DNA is TGTGCTAGTGGTTTGGGAGCCCCTCCTGAGCAGTTCTTC. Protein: CASGLGAPPEQFF.

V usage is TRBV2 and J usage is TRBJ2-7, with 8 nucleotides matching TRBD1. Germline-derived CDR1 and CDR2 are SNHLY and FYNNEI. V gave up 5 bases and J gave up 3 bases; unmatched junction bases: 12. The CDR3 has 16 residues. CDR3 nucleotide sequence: TGTGCCAGCAGTCAAGGGGCAGGGGGCTACTACTACGAGCAGTACTTC. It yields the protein CASSQGAGGYYYEQYF.

The DNA of the CDR3 is TGTGCCTCAGCCCAGGGGGCAGGTCGAGAGACCCAGTACTTC. Amino acids: CASAQGAGRETQYF. The chain recombines TRBV6-5 with TRBJ2-5; 8 bases fit TRBD1. The CDR3 covers 14 residues. J lost 4 bases, V lost 11 bases, and 12 bases had no gene match. Per the germline V gene, CDR1 is MNHEY and CDR2 is SVGAGI.

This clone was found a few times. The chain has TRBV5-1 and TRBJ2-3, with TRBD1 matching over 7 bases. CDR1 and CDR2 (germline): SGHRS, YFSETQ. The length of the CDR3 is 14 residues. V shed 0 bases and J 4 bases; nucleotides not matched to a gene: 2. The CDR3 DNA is TGCGCCAGCAGCTTGGGACAGGGTCCAGATACGCAGTATTTT. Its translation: CASSLGQGPDTQYF.

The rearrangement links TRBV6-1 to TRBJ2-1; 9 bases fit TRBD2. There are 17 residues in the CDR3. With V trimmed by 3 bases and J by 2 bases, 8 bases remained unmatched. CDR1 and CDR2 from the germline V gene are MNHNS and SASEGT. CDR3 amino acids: CASSDDGAGGPYNEQFF. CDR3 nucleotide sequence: TGTGCCAGCAGTGATGATGGGGCGGGAGGGCCCTACAATGAGCAGTTCTTC.

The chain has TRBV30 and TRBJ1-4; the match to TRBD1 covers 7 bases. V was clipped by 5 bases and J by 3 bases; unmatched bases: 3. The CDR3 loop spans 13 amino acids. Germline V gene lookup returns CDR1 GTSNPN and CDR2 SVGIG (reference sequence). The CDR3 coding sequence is TGTGCCTGGGCAGGGGGTCCTAATGAAAAACTGTTTTTT. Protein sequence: CAWAGGPNEKLFF. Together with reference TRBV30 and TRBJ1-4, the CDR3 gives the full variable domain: SQTIHQWPATLVQPVGSPLSLECTVEGTSNPNLYWYRQAAGRGLQLLFYSVGIGQISSEVPQNLSASRPQDRQFILSSKKLLLSDSGFYLCAWAGGPNEKLFFGSGTQLSVL.

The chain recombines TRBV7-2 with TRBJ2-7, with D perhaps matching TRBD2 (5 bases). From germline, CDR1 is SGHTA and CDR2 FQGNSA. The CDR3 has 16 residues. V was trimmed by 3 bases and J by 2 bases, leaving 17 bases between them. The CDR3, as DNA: TGTGCCAGCAGCTTGTCTACCGGGGTTAGGGCCTACGAGCAGTACTTC. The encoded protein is CASSLSTGVRAYEQYF.

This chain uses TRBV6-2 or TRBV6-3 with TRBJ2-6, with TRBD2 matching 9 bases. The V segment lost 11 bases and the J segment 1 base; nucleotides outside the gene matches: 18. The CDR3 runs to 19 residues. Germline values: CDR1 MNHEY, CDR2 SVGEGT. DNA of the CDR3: TGTGCCTCCAGCCTACTAGCGGGTTTTGTGGGGTCTGGGGCCAACGTCCTGACTTTC. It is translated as CASSLLAGFVGSGANVLTF.

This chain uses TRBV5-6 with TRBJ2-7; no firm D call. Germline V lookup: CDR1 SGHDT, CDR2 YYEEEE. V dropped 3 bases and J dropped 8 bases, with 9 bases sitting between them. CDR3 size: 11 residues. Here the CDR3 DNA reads TGTGCCAGCAGCTCGTCGGTTCAGCAGTACTTC. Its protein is CASSSSVQQYF. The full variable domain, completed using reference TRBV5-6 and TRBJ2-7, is DAGVTQSPTHLIKTRGQQVTLRCSPKSGHDTVSWYQQALGQGPQFIFQYYEEEERQRGNFPDRFSGHQFPNYSSELNVNALLLGDSALYLCASSSSVQQYFGPGTRLTVT.

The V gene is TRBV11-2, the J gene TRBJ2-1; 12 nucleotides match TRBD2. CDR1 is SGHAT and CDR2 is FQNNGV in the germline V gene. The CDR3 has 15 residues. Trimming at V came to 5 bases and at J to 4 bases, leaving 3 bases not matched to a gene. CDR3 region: CASSLGTSGYNEQFF. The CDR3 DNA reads TGTGCCAGCAGCCTCGGGACTAGCGGGTACAATGAGCAGTTCTTC.

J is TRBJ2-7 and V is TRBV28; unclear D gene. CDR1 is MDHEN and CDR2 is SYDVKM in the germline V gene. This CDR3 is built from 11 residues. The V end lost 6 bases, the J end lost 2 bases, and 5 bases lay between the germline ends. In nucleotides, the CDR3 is TGTGCCAGCAGCTCCCCCTACGAGCAGTACTTC. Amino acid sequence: CASSSPYEQYF. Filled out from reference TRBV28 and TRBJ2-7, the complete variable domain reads DVKVTQSSRYLVKRTGEKVFLECVQDMDHENMFWYRQDPGLGLRLIYFSYDVKMKEKGDIPEGYSVSREKKERFSLILESASTNQTSMYLCASSSPYEQYFGPGTRLTVT.